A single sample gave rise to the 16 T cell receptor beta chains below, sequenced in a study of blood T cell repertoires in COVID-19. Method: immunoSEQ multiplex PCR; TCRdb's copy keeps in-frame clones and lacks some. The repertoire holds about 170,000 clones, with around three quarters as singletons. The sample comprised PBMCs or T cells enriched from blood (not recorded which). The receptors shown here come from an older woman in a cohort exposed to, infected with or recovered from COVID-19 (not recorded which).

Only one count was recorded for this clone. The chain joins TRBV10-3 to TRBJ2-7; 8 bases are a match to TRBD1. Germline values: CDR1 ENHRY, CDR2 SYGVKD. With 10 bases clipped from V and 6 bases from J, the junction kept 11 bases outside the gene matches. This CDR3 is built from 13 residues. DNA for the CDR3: TGTGCCACCGCTGCCAGGGGGCCAGGCGAGCAGTACTTC. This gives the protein CATAARGPGEQYF.

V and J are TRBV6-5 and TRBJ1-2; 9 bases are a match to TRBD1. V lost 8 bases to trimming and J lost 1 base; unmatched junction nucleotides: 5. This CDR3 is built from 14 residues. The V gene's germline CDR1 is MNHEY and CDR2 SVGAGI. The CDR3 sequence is CASRTGDLNYGYTF. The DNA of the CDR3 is TGTGCCAGCCGGACAGGGGACCTTAACTATGGCTACACCTTC.

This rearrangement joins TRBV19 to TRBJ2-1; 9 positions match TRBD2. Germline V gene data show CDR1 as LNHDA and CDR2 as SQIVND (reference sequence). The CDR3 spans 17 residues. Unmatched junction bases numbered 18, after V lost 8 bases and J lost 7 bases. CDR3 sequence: CASGWPFGAGGSNEQFF. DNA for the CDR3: TGTGCCAGTGGATGGCCCTTTGGAGCGGGAGGTTCTAATGAGCAGTTCTTC.

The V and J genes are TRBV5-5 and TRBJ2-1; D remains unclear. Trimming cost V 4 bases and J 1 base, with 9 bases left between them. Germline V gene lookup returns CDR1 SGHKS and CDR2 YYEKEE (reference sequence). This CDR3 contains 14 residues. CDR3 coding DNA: TGTGCCAGCAGCCTATCCGGGTCCTACAATGAGCAGTTCTTC. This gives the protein CASSLSGSYNEQFF.

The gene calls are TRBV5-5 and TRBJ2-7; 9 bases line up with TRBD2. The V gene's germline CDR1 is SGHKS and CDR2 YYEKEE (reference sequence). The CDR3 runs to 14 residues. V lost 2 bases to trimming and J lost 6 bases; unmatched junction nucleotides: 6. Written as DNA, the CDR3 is TGTGCCAGCAGCTTCCTAGCGGGACGGGGCGAGCAGTACTTC. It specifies CASSFLAGRGEQYF.

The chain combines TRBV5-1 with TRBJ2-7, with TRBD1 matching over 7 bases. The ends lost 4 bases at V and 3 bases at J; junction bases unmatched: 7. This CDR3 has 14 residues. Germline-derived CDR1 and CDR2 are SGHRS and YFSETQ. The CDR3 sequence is CASSPPRTGYEQYF. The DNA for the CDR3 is TGCGCCAGCAGCCCCCCCCGGACAGGCTACGAGCAGTACTTC. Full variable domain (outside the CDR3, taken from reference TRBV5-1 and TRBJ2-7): KAGVTQTPRYLIKTRGQQVTLSCSPISGHRSVSWYQQTPGQGLQFLFEYFSETQRNKGNFPGRFSGRQFSNSRSEMNVSTLELGDSALYLCASSPPRTGYEQYFGPGTRLTVT.

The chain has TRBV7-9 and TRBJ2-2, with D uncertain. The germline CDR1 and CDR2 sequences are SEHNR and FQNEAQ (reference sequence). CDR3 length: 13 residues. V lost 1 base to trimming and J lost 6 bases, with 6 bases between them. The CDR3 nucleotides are TGTGCCAGCAGCTTAGTAATATCCGGGGAGCTGTTTTTT. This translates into CASSLVISGELFF.

The CDR3 coding sequence is TGTGCCATCAGAAGGACTCTCGACACTGAAGCTTTCTTT. Encoded protein: CAIRRTLDTEAFF. The chain has TRBV10-3 and TRBJ1-1; D gene ambiguous. Germline CDR1 reads ENHRY; CDR2 reads SYGVKD. This CDR3 has 13 amino acids. Trimming pared 6 bases from V and 3 bases from J, leaving 11 bases between.

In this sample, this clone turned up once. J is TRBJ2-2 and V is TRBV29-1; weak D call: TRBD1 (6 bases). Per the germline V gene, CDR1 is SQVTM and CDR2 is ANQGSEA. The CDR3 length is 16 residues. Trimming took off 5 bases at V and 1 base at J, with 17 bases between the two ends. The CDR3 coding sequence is TGCAGCGTTAGCCCCCCGGGACACCTGAACACCGGGGAGCTGTTTTTT. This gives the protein CSVSPPGHLNTGELFF.

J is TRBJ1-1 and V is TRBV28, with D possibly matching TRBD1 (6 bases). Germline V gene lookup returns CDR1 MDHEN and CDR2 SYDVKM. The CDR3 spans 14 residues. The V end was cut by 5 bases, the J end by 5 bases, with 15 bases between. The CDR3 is CASSLGQLVTEAFF. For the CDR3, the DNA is TGTGCCAGCAGTCTCGGACAGTTGGTGACTGAAGCTTTCTTT.

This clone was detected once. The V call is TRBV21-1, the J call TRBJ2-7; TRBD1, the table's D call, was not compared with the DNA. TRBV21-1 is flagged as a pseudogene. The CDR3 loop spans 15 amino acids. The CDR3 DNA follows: TGTGCCAGCAGCCCTTTAAGGGACAGCTCCTACGAGCAGTACTTC. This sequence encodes CASSPLRDSSYEQYF.

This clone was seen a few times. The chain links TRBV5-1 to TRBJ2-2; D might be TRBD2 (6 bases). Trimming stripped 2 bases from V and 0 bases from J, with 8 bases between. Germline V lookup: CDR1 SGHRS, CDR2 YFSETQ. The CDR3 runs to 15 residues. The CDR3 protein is CASSFGTANTGELFF. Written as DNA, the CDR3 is TGCGCCAGCAGCTTCGGGACTGCGAACACCGGGGAGCTGTTTTTT.

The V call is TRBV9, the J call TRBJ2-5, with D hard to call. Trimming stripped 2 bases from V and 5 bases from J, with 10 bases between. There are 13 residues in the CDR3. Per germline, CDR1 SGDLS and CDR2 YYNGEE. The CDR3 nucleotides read TGTGCCAGCAGCGTTTCTGTCCGGGAGACCCAGTACTTC. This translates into CASSVSVRETQYF.

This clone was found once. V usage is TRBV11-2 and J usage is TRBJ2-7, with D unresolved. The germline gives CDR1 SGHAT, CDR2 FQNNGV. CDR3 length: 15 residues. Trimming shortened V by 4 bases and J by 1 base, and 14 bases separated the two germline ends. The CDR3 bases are TGTGCCAGCAGCTATAATTTCAGGTCATCCTACGAGCAGTACTTC. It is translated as CASSYNFRSSYEQYF. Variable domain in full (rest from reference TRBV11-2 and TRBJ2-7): EAGVAQSPRYKIIEKRQSVAFWCNPISGHATLYWYQQILGQGPKLLIQFQNNGVVDDSQLPKDRFSAERLKGVDSTLKIQPAKLEDSAVYLCASSYNFRSSYEQYFGPGTRLTVT.

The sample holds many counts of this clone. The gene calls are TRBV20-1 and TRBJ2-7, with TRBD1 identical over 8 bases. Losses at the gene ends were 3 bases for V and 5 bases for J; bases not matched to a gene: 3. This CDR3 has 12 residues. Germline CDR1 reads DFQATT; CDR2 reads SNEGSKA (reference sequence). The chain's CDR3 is CSASKTGDEQYF. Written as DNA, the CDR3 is TGCAGTGCTAGTAAGACAGGGGACGAGCAGTACTTC.

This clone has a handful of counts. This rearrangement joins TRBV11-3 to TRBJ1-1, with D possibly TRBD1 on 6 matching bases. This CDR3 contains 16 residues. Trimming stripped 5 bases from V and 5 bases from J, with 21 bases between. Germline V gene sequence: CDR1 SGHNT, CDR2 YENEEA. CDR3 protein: CASSQPTFGGWTEAFF. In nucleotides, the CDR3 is TGTGCCAGCAGCCAACCTACGTTTGGGGGCTGGACTGAAGCTTTCTTT.